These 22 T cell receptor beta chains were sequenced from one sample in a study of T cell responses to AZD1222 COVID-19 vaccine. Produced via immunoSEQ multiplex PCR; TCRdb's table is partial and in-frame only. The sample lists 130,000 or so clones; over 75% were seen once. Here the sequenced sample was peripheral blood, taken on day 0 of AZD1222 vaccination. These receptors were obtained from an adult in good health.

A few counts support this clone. In DNA form, the CDR3 reads TGTGCCAGCAGCTTCTCTGGGACAGGGGGCAATGAGCAGTTCTTC. Its translation is CASSFSGTGGNEQFF. The J gene is TRBJ2-1, the V gene TRBV11-3; 11 nucleotides agree with TRBD1. The length of the CDR3 is 15 residues. Germline V lookup: CDR1 SGHNT, CDR2 YENEEA. With V trimmed by 3 bases and J by 6 bases, 4 bases remained unmatched.

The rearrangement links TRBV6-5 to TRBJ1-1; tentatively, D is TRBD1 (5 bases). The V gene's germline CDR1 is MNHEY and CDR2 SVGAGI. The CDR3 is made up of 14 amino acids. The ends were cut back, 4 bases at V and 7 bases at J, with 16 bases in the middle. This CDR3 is CASSSLSRGLEAFF. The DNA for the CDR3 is TGTGCCAGCAGTTCCCTCTCGAGGGGCCTTGAAGCTTTCTTT.

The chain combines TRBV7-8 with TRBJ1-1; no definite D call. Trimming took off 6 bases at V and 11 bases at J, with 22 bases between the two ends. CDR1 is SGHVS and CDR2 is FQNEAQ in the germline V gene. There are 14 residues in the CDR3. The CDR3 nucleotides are TGTGCCAGCAGTAACGACCGCGGCTTAGTTGGGGCTTTCTTT. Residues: CASSNDRGLVGAFF.

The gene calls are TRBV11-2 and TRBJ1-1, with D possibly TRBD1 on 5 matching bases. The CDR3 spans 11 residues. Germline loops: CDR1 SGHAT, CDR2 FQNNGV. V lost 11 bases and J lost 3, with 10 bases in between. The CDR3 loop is CASQGYTEAFF. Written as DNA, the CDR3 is TGTGCCTCCCAGGGATACACTGAAGCTTTCTTT.

The CDR3 is CASSLDGYSNQPQHF. CDR3 DNA: TGTGCCAGCAGCTTGGACGGCTATAGCAATCAGCCCCAGCATTTT. V and J are TRBV7-9 and TRBJ1-5; D is unresolved. V was shortened by 3 bases and J by 0 bases, with 9 bases between the two germline ends. CDR3 length: 15 amino acids. Germline V gene sequence: CDR1 SEHNR, CDR2 FQNEAQ (reference sequence).

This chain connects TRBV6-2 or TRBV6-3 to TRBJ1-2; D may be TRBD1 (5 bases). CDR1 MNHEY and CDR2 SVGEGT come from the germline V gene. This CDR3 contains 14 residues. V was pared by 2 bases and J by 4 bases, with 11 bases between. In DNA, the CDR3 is TGTGCCAGCAGTTACCGACGGACAAGCTATGGCTACACCTTC. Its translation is CASSYRRTSYGYTF.

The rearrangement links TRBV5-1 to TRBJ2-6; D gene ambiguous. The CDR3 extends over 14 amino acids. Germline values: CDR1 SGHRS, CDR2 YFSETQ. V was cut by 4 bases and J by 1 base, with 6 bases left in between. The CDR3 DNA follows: TGCGCCAGCAGCCCCGGATCTGGGGCCAACGTCCTGACTTTC. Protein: CASSPGSGANVLTF.

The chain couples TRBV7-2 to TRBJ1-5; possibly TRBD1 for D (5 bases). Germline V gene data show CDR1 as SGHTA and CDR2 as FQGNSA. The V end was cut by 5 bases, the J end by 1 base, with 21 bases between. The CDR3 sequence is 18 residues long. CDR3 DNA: TGTGCCAGCAGCGTATGGGGGTCAGAGCCTTGGAGCAATCAGCCCCAGCATTTT. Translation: CASSVWGSEPWSNQPQHF.

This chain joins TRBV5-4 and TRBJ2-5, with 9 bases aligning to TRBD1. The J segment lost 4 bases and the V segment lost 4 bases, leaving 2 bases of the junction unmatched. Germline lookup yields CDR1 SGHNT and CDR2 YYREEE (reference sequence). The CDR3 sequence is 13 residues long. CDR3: CASSVTGGETQYF. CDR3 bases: TGTGCCAGCAGCGTGACAGGGGGAGAGACCCAGTACTTC.

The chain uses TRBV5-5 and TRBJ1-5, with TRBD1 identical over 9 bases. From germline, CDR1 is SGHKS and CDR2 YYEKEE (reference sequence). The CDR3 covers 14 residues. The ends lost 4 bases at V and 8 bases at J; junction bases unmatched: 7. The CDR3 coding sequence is TGTGCCAGCAGCCGACAGGGACAGGGAGAGCCCCAGCATTTT. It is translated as CASSRQGQGEPQHF.

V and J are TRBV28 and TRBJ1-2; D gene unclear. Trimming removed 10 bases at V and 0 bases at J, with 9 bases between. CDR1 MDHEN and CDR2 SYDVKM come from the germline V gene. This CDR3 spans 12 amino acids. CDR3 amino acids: CATKTPNYGYTF. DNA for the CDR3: TGTGCCACCAAGACTCCTAACTATGGCTACACCTTC.

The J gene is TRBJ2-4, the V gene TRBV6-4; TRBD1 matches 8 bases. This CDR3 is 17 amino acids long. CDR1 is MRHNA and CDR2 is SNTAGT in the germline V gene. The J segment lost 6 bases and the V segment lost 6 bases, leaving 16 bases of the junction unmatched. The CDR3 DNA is TGTGCCAGCAGCCTAAGGACGGGACAGGCCGGAGGAAACATTCAGTACTTC. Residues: CASSLRTGQAGGNIQYF.

The chain's CDR3 is CASTKERGGRNEQFF. CDR3 sequence (DNA): TGTGCCAGCACTAAGGAGCGGGGGGGCCGGAATGAGCAGTTCTTC. The chain is built from TRBV7-8 and TRBJ2-1; 10 bases agree with TRBD2. Germline lookup yields CDR1 SGHVS and CDR2 FQNEAQ. Unmatched junction bases numbered 10, after V lost 7 bases and J lost 7 bases. This CDR3 contains 15 residues.

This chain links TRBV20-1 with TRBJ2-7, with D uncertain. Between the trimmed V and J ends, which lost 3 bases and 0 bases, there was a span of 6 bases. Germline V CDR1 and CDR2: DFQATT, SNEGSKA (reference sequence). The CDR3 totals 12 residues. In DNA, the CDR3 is TGCAGTGCTAGTGTCACCTCCTACGAGCAGTACTTC. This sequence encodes CSASVTSYEQYF.

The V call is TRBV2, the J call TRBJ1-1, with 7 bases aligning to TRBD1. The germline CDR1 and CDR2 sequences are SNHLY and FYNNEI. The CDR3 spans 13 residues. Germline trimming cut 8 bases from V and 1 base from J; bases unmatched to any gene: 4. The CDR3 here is CASRGQWNTEAFF. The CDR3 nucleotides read TGTGCCAGCCGGGGACAGTGGAACACTGAAGCTTTCTTT.

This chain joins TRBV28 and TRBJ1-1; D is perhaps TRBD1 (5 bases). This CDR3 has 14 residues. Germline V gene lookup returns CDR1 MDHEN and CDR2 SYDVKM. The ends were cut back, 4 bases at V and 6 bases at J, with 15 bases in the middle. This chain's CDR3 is CASSYHGGGAEAFF. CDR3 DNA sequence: TGTGCCAGCAGTTACCACGGGGGAGGGGCTGAAGCTTTCTTT.

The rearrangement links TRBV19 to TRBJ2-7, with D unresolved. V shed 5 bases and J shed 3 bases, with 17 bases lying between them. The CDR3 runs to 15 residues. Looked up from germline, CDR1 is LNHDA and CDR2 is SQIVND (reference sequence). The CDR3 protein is CASSLSGDSHYEQYF. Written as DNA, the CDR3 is TGTGCCAGTAGTCTTTCTGGGGATTCCCACTACGAGCAGTACTTC.

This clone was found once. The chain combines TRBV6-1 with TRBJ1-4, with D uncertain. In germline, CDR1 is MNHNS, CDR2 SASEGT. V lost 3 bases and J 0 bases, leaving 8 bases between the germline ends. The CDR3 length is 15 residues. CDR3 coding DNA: TGTGCCAGCAGTGATGTGTCTGCAACTAATGAAAAACTGTTTTTT. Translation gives CASSDVSATNEKLFF.

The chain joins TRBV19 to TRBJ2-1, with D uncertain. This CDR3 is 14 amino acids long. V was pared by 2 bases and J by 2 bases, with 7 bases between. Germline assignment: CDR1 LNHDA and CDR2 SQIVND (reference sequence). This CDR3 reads CASSISGTYNEQFF. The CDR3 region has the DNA TGTGCCAGTAGTATATCCGGTACCTACAATGAGCAGTTCTTC.

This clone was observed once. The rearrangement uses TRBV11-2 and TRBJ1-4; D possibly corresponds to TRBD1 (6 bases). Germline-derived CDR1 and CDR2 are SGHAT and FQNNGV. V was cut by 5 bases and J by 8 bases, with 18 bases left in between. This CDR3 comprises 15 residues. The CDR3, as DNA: TGTGCCAGCAGCCAACCCACAGGGTTTCAAGAAAAACTGTTTTTT. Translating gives CASSQPTGFQEKLFF.

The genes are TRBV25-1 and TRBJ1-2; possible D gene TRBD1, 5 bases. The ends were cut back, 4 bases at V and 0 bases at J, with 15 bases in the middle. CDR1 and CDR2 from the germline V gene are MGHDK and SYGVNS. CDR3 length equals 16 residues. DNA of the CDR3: TGTGCCAGCAGTGGGGCGGGGCGCCGAGCTAACTATGGCTACACCTTC. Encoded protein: CASSGAGRRANYGYTF.

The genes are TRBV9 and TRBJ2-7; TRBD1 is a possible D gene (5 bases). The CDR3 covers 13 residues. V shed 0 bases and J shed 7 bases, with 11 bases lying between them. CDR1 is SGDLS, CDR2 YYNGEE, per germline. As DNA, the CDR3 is TGTGCCAGCAGCGTAGGGGTCACAGGAGAGCAGTACTTC. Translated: CASSVGVTGEQYF. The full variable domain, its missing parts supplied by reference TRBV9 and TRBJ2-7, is DSGVTQTPKHLITATGQRVTLRCSPRSGDLSVYWYQQSLDQGLQFLIQYYNGEERAKGNILERFSAQQFPDLHSELNLSSLELGDSALYFCASSVGVTGEQYFGPGTRLTVT.